This T cell receptor (beta chain) was documented in a study of early T cells in non-severe SARS-CoV-2 infection. This clonotype occurred a few times. TCRdb re-derived calls from the 5' RACE reads in MiXCR, one entry per CDR3 protein. Of 95,000 to 120,000 distinct CDR3 sequences listed, 9% to 13% are singletons. The V and J ends lost 7 bases and 1 base respectively, with 13 bases between them. The CDR3 loop spans 13 amino acids. Germline lookup yields CDR1 GTSNPN and CDR2 SVGIG (reference sequence). This TCR derives from an adult who was a healthcare worker with PCR-confirmed SARS-CoV-2 infection or an uninfected control (not recorded which). Material: whole blood. J is TRBJ1-2 and V is TRBV30; TRBD1 is a possible D gene (5 bases). The CDR3 here is CAFRDLINYGYTF. The CDR3 DNA follows: TGTGCCTTCCGGGACCTGATTAACTATGGCTACACCTTC.